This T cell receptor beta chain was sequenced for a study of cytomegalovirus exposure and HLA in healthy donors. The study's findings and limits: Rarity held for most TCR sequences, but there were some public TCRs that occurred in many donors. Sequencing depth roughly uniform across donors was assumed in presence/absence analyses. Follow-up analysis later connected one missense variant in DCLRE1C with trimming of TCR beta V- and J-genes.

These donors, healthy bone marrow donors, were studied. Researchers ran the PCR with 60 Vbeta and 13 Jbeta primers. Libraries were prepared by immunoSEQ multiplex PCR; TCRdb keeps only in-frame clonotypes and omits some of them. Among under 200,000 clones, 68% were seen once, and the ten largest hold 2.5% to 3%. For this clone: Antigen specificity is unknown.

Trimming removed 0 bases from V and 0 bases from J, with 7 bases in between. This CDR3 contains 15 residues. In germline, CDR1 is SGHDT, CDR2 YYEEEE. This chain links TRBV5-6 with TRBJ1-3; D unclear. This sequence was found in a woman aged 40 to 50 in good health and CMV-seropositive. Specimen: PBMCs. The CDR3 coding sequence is TGTGCCAGCAGCTTGGACCGCTACTCTGGAAACACCATATATTTT. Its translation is CASSLDRYSGNTIYF.